The 6 T cell receptor beta chains given below trace back to one sample, sequenced in a study of blood T cell repertoires in COVID-19. Profiled with immunoSEQ multiplex PCR; TCRdb holds only in-frame clones, not every one. Of about 320,000 clones listed, approximately 85% are singletons. Sequenced input: peripheral blood. The receptors shown here come from a human donor in a cohort sampled during active COVID-19.

J is TRBJ2-7 and V is TRBV27; D gene uncertain. Germline CDR1 and CDR2: MNHEY and SMNVEV (reference sequence). Trimming cost V 5 bases and J 5 bases, with 13 bases left between them. The CDR3 runs 13 residues. The CDR3 region is CASSEPRFNEQYF. The CDR3 bases are TGTGCCAGCAGTGAGCCCAGGTTCAACGAGCAGTACTTC.

The V call is TRBV5-4, the J call TRBJ1-1; unclear D gene. The CDR3 contains 12 residues. V lost 0 bases and J 3 bases, leaving 3 bases between the germline ends. Germline-derived CDR1 and CDR2 are SGHNT and YYREEE (reference sequence). The CDR3 DNA follows: TGTGCCAGCAGCTTGGGAGACACTGAAGCTTTCTTT. This gives the protein CASSLGDTEAFF.

This chain connects TRBV12-3 or TRBV12-4 to TRBJ2-5; TRBD2 is a possible D gene (6 bases). V lost 4 bases and J 5 bases, leaving 11 bases between the germline ends. The CDR3 has 13 residues. The CDR3 DNA reads TGTGCCAGCAGTTATAGCGGCGGGGAGACCCAGTACTTC. Its translation: CASSYSGGETQYF.

The chain is built from TRBV9 and TRBJ1-6; TRBD1 is a possible D gene (5 bases). CDR1 is SGDLS, CDR2 YYNGEE, per germline. The V end was cut by 2 bases, the J end by 6 bases, with 9 bases between. The CDR3 has 14 residues. The CDR3 DNA reads TGTGCCAGCAGCGTGCAGGGAAGTAATTCACCCCTCCACTTT. Its translation: CASSVQGSNSPLHF. The full variable domain, in which reference TRBV9 and TRBJ1-6 provide the parts outside the CDR3, is DSGVTQTPKHLITATGQRVTLRCSPRSGDLSVYWYQQSLDQGLQFLIQYYNGEERAKGNILERFSAQQFPDLHSELNLSSLELGDSALYFCASSVQGSNSPLHFGNGTRLTVT.

The chain recombines TRBV7-6 with TRBJ2-3, with 10 bases aligning to TRBD2. This CDR3 comprises 17 residues. The J segment lost 2 bases and the V segment lost 0 bases, leaving 5 bases of the junction unmatched. Germline V gives CDR1 SGHVS, CDR2 FNYEAQ. CDR3 loop: CASSLAGLAKDTDTQYF. The DNA of the CDR3 is TGTGCCAGCAGCTTAGCGGGACTAGCGAAGGACACAGATACGCAGTATTTT.

The chain uses TRBV6-5 and TRBJ1-1; 9 bases fit TRBD1. The length of the CDR3 is 14 residues. V was pared by 7 bases and J by 5 bases, with 8 bases of the junction left unmatched. CDR1 MNHEY and CDR2 SVGAGI come from the germline V gene. As DNA, the CDR3 is TGTGCCAGCAATCCACAGGGGGCGCGGACTGAAGCTTTCTTT. This sequence encodes CASNPQGARTEAFF.